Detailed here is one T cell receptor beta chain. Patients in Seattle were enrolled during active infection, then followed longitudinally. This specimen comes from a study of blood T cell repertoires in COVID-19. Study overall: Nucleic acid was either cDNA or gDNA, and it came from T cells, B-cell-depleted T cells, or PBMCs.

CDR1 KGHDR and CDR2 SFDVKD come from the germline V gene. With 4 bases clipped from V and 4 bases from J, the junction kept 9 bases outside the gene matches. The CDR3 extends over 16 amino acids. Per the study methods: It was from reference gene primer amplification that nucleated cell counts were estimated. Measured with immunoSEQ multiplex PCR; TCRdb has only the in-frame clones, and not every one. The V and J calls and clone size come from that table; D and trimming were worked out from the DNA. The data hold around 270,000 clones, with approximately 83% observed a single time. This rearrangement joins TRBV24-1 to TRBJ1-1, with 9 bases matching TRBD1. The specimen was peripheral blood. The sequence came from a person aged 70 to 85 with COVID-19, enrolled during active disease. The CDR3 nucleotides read TGTGCCACCAGTGACTCCAACAGGGGGCACGGCACTGAAGCTTTCTTT. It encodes CATSDSNRGHGTEAFF.